Shown below are 25 T cell receptor beta chains from a single sample sequenced in a study of OX40 agonist ivuxolimab in advanced cancers. Generated by immunoSEQ multiplex PCR, the TCRdb table keeps only in-frame clones and is missing some. The table lists roughly 68,000 clones, 80% to 90% of them singletons, with approximately 15% in the top ten. The sequences come from CD4+ or CD8+ T cells sorted from blood, collected in a trial of the OX40 agonist ivuxolimab. The receptors stem from an adult with an advanced solid tumor such as melanoma, head and neck, liver or kidney cancer.

V usage is TRBV5-1 and J usage is TRBJ2-3; a weak D match, TRBD2 (6 bases). Germline CDR1 reads SGHRS; CDR2 reads YFSETQ. The CDR3 is 15 amino acids. Trimming removed 2 bases from V and 0 bases from J, with 10 bases in between. The CDR3 protein is CASSFGGDSTDTQYF. CDR3 coding DNA: TGCGCCAGCAGCTTTGGCGGGGATAGCACAGATACGCAGTATTTT.

The chain couples TRBV30 to TRBJ1-5; TRBD1 matches at 8 bases. Germline V CDR1 and CDR2: GTSNPN, SVGIG (reference sequence). With 3 bases clipped from V and 4 bases from J, the junction kept 5 bases outside the gene matches. The CDR3 is made up of 14 amino acids. The CDR3 region is CAWSKDRDNQPQHF. The CDR3 DNA follows: TGTGCCTGGAGCAAGGACAGGGATAATCAGCCCCAGCATTTT.

The chain combines TRBV7-9 with TRBJ2-2; no definite D call. This CDR3 has 19 residues. Trimming left V 8 bases short and J 2 bases short, with 27 bases between. Germline CDR1 SEHNR, CDR2 FQNEAQ (reference sequence). DNA for the CDR3: TGTGCCAGCTTTTACGGGCGAGTCTCTGCCACTAAAAACACCGGGGAGCTGTTTTTT. Translating gives CASFYGRVSATKNTGELFF.

This rearrangement joins TRBV2 to TRBJ2-3, with D hard to call. Trimming left V 0 bases short and J 2 bases short, with 3 bases between. The CDR3 covers 13 residues. Germline values: CDR1 SNHLY, CDR2 FYNNEI. CDR3 nucleotides: TGTGCCAGCAGTGAAGCGTTCACAGATACGCAGTATTTT. Translation: CASSEAFTDTQYF.

This chain joins TRBV5-6 and TRBJ1-2; 8 bases align to TRBD1. The V gene end was trimmed by 0 bases and the J gene end by 4 bases; junction bases not matched to a gene: 8. Germline CDR1 is SGHDT and CDR2 is YYEEEE. CDR3 size: 16 residues. The CDR3 DNA sequence: TGTGCCAGCAGCTTGGCCAGGCAGGGGGCCTTCTATGGCTACACCTTC. Residues: CASSLARQGAFYGYTF.

This chain links TRBV29-1 with TRBJ2-3, with a possible D match to TRBD1 (5 bases). Germline-derived CDR1 and CDR2 are SQVTM and ANQGSEA. This CDR3 has 14 amino acids. Trimming cost V 1 base and J 0 bases, with 8 bases left between them. The CDR3 region has the DNA TGCAGCGTTGAAGGGGGCATCAGCACAGATACGCAGTATTTT. This gives the protein CSVEGGISTDTQYF.

The rearrangement joins TRBV19 to TRBJ2-1; 7 bases map to TRBD2. CDR3 size: 13 residues. Unmatched junction bases numbered 3, after V lost 5 bases and J lost 5 bases. CDR1 and CDR2 (germline): LNHDA, SQIVND (reference sequence). The CDR3 nucleotides read TGTGCCAGTAGTTCACTAGCGCACAATGAGCAGTTCTTC. As protein: CASSSLAHNEQFF.

The chain has TRBV5-6 and TRBJ1-1; 8 bases match TRBD1. CDR1 and CDR2 (germline): SGHDT, YYEEEE. The CDR3 runs to 15 residues. J gave up 5 bases and V 4 bases, and 10 bases lay outside the gene matches. The DNA for the CDR3 is TGTGCCAGCAGCATGACCAGGGGGCGTAGGACTGAAGCTTTCTTT. It specifies CASSMTRGRRTEAFF. The full variable domain, with the rest looked up from reference TRBV5-6 and TRBJ1-1, is DAGVTQSPTHLIKTRGQQVTLRCSPKSGHDTVSWYQQALGQGPQFIFQYYEEEERQRGNFPDRFSGHQFPNYSSELNVNALLLGDSALYLCASSMTRGRRTEAFFGQGTRLTVV.

V is TRBV30 and J is TRBJ2-5; the D call may be TRBD1 or TRBD2 (5 bases each). V was pared by 1 base and J by 4 bases, with 10 bases between. The V gene's germline CDR1 is GTSNPN and CDR2 SVGIG (reference sequence). CDR3 length: 13 amino acids. Here the CDR3 DNA reads TGTGCCTGGAGTGAACTAGGGGCAGAGACCCAGTACTTC. It codes for CAWSELGAETQYF.

The V call is TRBV19, the J call TRBJ1-1; TRBD1 is a possible D gene (5 bases). The germline gives CDR1 LNHDA, CDR2 SQIVND (reference sequence). V was clipped by 6 bases and J by 2 bases, with 13 bases between them. CDR3 length: 14 amino acids. The CDR3 sequence: CASSTGTFNTEAFF. DNA for the CDR3: TGTGCCAGTAGCACCGGGACCTTCAACACTGAAGCTTTCTTT.

The CDR3 DNA follows: TGTGCCAGCACCAACCAGCGGGAGTCCTACAATGAGCAGTTCTTC. It yields the protein CASTNQRESYNEQFF. The chain combines TRBV7-6 with TRBJ2-1; 8 bases map to TRBD2. J lost 1 base, V lost 7 bases, and 6 bases had no gene match. Per germline, CDR1 SGHVS and CDR2 FNYEAQ. The CDR3 runs to 15 residues.

This clone has only a few counts. The gene calls are TRBV29-1 and TRBJ2-2; D is perhaps TRBD2 (6 bases). The ends were cut back, 6 bases at V and 6 bases at J, with 11 bases in the middle. The CDR3 totals 12 residues. CDR1 and CDR2 (germline): SQVTM, ANQGSEA. CDR3 protein: CSVSGESGELFF. Written as DNA, the CDR3 is TGCAGCGTATCGGGGGAGTCCGGGGAGCTGTTTTTT.

V and J are TRBV10-2 and TRBJ1-1; no reliable D call. The V end lost 4 bases, the J end lost 6 bases, and 12 bases lay between the germline ends. This CDR3 has 13 residues. Per germline, CDR1 WSHSY and CDR2 SAAADI. The CDR3 protein is CASSAKTTSEAFF. CDR3 nucleotide sequence: TGCGCCAGCAGTGCCAAAACTACTTCTGAAGCTTTCTTT.

The genes are TRBV4-2 and TRBJ2-7, with D possibly matching TRBD1 (6 bases). V lost 1 base and J lost 2, with 18 bases in between. CDR1 is LGHNA and CDR2 is YNFKEQ in the germline V gene. CDR3 size: 17 residues. The CDR3, as DNA: TGTGCCAGCAGCCAAGTCACAGGGATCTCCTTGACCTACGAGCAGTACTTC. The encoded protein is CASSQVTGISLTYEQYF.

The chain uses TRBV28 and TRBJ2-7, with 10 bases identical to TRBD1. Germline lookup yields CDR1 MDHEN and CDR2 SYDVKM. With V trimmed by 8 bases and J by 2 bases, 0 bases remained unmatched. The CDR3 loop spans 12 amino acids. The CDR3 nucleotides are TGTGCCAGCGGACAGGGGGCCTACGAGCAGTACTTC. Residues: CASGQGAYEQYF.

The chain uses TRBV19 and TRBJ1-1, with TRBD1 matching 8 bases. Trimming at V came to 3 bases and at J to 4 bases, leaving 7 bases not matched to a gene. This CDR3 contains 15 residues. Per the germline V gene, CDR1 is LNHDA and CDR2 is SQIVND (reference sequence). The CDR3 DNA reads TGTGCCAGTAGTATTTCGGCAGGGGGCGTCACTGAAGCTTTCTTT. It is translated as CASSISAGGVTEAFF.

This chain uses TRBV30 with TRBJ2-7; tentatively, D is TRBD2 (6 bases). Germline-derived CDR1 and CDR2 are GTSNPN and SVGIG (reference sequence). The ends were cut back, 7 bases at V and 0 bases at J, with 13 bases in the middle. The CDR3 has 13 residues. The CDR3 loop is CASDGSLSYEQYF. The CDR3 DNA reads as TGTGCCTCGGACGGGAGCCTCTCCTACGAGCAGTACTTC.

This clone was detected only once. J is TRBJ2-2 and V is TRBV19; the match to TRBD2 covers 8 bases. J lost 4 bases, V lost 1 base, and 8 bases had no gene match. The CDR3 sequence is 17 residues long. Germline CDR1 is LNHDA and CDR2 is SQIVND (reference sequence). CDR3 amino acids: CASSIVTGGAATGELFF. CDR3 coding DNA: TGTGCCAGTAGTATAGTTACCGGGGGGGCCGCCACCGGGGAGCTGTTTTTT.

The V gene is TRBV2, the J gene TRBJ2-3; D is unresolved. Germline CDR1 and CDR2: SNHLY and FYNNEI. The CDR3 is 12 residues long. V was clipped by 4 bases and J by 7 bases, with 9 bases between them. CDR3 DNA: TGTGCCAGCAGTGCCGCCAGCAATACGCAGTATTTT. Protein product: CASSAASNTQYF.

CDR3 in amino acids: CASTLGWDSVYGYTF. CDR3 DNA sequence: TGTGCCAGCACGCTTGGATGGGACAGCGTCTATGGCTACACCTTC. The genes are TRBV5-8 and TRBJ1-2, with TRBD1 identical over 7 bases. The junction had 12 bases not matched to a gene; V was cut back by 6 bases and J by 4 bases. The CDR3 is made up of 15 amino acids. Germline V gene sequence: CDR1 SGHTS, CDR2 YDEGEE.

The sample holds a few counts of this clone. The rearrangement joins TRBV7-2 to TRBJ2-7; no firm D call. The CDR3 has 14 amino acids. From germline, CDR1 is SGHTA and CDR2 FQGNSA. Trimming stripped 1 base from V and 0 bases from J, with 7 bases between. The CDR3 DNA follows: TGTGCCAGCAGCTTAGTGGGCAGCTCCTACGAGCAGTACTTC. Its protein is CASSLVGSSYEQYF.

This chain joins TRBV9 and TRBJ2-6; no clear D gene. From germline, CDR1 is SGDLS and CDR2 YYNGEE. The CDR3 extends over 15 amino acids. V lost 3 bases and J 0 bases, leaving 7 bases between the germline ends. The CDR3 loop is CASSGLISGANVLTF. The DNA of the CDR3 is TGTGCCAGCAGCGGACTGATCTCTGGGGCCAACGTCCTGACTTTC. The full variable domain, with the rest looked up from reference TRBV9 and TRBJ2-6, is DSGVTQTPKHLITATGQRVTLRCSPRSGDLSVYWYQQSLDQGLQFLIQYYNGEERAKGNILERFSAQQFPDLHSELNLSSLELGDSALYFCASSGLISGANVLTFGAGSRLTVL.

The chain combines TRBV19 with TRBJ1-1; 10 bases map to TRBD1. This CDR3 has 14 residues. The germline CDR1 and CDR2 sequences are LNHDA and SQIVND (reference sequence). After removal of 5 bases from V and 10 bases from J, the junction contained 10 bases not matched to a gene. The CDR3 nucleotides are TGTGCCAGTAGTCATGGACAGGGGGTGCGTGTAGCTTTCTTT. Protein product: CASSHGQGVRVAFF.

The genes are TRBV5-1 and TRBJ1-1, with D perhaps TRBD1 (6 bases). The germline V gene encodes CDR1 SGHRS and CDR2 YFSETQ. The CDR3 totals 15 residues. Trimming took off 5 bases at V and 6 bases at J, with 20 bases between the two ends. The CDR3 sequence: CASRPPGTGRAEAFF. The CDR3, as DNA: TGCGCCAGCAGGCCCCCTGGAACAGGGAGGGCTGAAGCTTTCTTT.

The chain is built from TRBV4-1 and TRBJ1-6; 10 bases agree with TRBD1. CDR1 is MGHRA and CDR2 is YSYEKL in the germline V gene. The CDR3 is 15 amino acids. V lost 3 bases, J lost 5 bases, and 1 base stayed unmatched. This chain's CDR3 is CASSQGQGNNSPLHF. The CDR3 DNA reads TGCGCCAGCAGCCAGGGACAGGGGAATAATTCACCCCTCCACTTT.